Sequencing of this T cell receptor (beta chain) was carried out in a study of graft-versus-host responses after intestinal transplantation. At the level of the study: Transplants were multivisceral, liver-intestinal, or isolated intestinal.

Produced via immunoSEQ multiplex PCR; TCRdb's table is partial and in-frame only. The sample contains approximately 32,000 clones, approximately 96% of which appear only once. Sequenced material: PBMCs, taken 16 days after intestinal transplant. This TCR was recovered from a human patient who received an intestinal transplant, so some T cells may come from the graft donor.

This chain's CDR3 is CAWRMSANYEQYF. For the CDR3, the DNA is TGTGCCTGGAGAATGTCGGCGAACTACGAGCAGTACTTC. The V gene is TRBV30, the J gene TRBJ2-7; D not resolved. Germline CDR1 is GTSNPN and CDR2 is SVGIG (reference sequence). The CDR3 consists of 13 residues. V was trimmed by 3 bases and J by 3 bases, leaving 12 bases between them.